This T cell receptor (beta chain) is drawn from a study of blood T cell repertoires in COVID-19. Study-wide context: Sites in the United States, Italy and Spain provided acute and convalescent COVID-19 samples. From T cells, B-cell-depleted T cells, or PBMCs came the material, which was cDNA or gDNA.

The length of the CDR3 is 15 residues. Per germline, CDR1 SGHNT and CDR2 YYREEE (reference sequence). V lost 4 bases, J lost 4 bases, and 6 bases stayed unmatched. As processed by the authors: It was from reference gene primer amplification that nucleated cell counts were estimated. The repertoire was sequenced with immunoSEQ multiplex PCR; TCRdb's copy has only in-frame clones and lacks some. V, J and clone size reflect that table, while D and trimming were determined from the DNA. The sample lists over 45,000 clones, about four fifths occurring once. This TCR derives from a woman aged 80 or older with acute or convalescent COVID-19. The V gene is TRBV5-4, the J gene TRBJ1-4, with 8 bases that match TRBD1. Sequencing used peripheral blood. In DNA, the CDR3 is TGTGCCAGCAGCGCACAGGGGGTGGGTAATGAAAAACTGTTTTTT. This encodes CASSAQGVGNEKLFF.